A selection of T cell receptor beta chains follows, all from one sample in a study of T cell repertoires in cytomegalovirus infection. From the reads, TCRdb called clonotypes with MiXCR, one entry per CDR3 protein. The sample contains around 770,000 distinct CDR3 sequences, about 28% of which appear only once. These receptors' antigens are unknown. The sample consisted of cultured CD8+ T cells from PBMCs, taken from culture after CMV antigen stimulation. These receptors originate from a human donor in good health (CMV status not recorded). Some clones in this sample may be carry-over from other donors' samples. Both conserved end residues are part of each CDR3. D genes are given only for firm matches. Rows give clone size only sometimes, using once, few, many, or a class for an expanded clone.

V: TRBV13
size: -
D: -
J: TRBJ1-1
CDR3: CASSSRGIEAFF
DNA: TGTGCCAGCAGCTCAAGGGGGATTGAAGCTTTCTTT

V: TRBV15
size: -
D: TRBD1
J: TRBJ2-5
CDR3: CATSREGGPQETQYF
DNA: TGTGCCACCAGCAGAGAAGGGGGCCCCCAAGAGACCCAGTACTTC

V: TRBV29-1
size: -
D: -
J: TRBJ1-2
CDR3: CSVESLSDRLYTF
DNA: TGCAGCGTTGAAAGCCTAAGTGACAGACTCTACACCTTC

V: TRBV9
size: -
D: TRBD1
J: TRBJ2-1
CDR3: CASSAGTALNNEQFF
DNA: TGTGCCAGCAGCGCCGGGACAGCTTTAAACAATGAGCAGTTCTTC

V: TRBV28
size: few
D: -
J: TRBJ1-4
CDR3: CASTLTGGRSNEKLFF
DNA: TGTGCCAGCACCCTGACGGGTGGGCGATCTAATGAAAAACTGTTTTTT

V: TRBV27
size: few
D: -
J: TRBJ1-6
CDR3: CASSPGFRSSPLHF
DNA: TGTGCCAGCAGTCCTGGGTTCCGGAGCTCACCCCTCCACTTT

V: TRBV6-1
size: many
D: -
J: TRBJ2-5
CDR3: CASSEAVSEETQYF
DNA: TGTGCCAGCAGTGAAGCGGTGAGTGAAGAGACCCAGTACTTC

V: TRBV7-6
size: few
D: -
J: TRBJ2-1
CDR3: CASSPRGGPSYNEQFF
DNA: TGTGCCAGCAGCCCACGCGGGGGCCCATCCTACAATGAGCAGTTCTTC

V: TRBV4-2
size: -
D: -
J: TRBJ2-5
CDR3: CASSQVSGGGLNQETQYF
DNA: TGTGCCAGCAGCCAAGTAAGTGGTGGAGGGCTCAACCAAGAGACCCAGTACTTC

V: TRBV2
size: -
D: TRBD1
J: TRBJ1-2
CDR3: CAIKGQHGYTF
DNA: TGTGCCATCAAGGGACAGCATGGCTACACCTTC

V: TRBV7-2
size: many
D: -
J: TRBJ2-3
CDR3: CASSLEWKGTDTQYF
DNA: TGTGCCAGCAGCTTAGAGTGGAAAGGCACAGATACGCAGTATTTT

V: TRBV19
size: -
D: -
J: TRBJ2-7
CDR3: CASSYRVSNMYEQYF
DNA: TGTGCCAGTAGCTACAGGGTTAGCAACATGTACGAGCAGTACTTC

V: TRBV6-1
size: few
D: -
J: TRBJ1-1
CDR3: CASGEGTNTEAFF
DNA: TGTGCCAGCGGCGAGGGGACGAACACTGAAGCTTTCTTT

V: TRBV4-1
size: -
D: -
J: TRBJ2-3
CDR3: CASSQGPPSTDTQYF
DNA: TGCGCCAGCAGCCAAGGGCCGCCTAGCACAGATACGCAGTATTTT

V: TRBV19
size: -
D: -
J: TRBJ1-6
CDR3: CASSIFRQGHSPLHF
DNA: TGTGCCAGTAGTATTTTTCGGCAGGGTCATTCACCCCTCCACTTT

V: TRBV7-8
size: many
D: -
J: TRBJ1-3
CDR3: CASSLDRGLGNTIYF
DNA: TGTGCCAGCAGCTTAGATCGGGGGCTCGGAAACACCATATATTTT

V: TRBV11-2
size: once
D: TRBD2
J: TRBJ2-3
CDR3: CASSLGLAGGASTQYF
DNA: TGTGCCAGCAGCTTAGGGCTAGCGGGGGGAGCGTCTACGCAGTATTTT

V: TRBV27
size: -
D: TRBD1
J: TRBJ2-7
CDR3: CASSRSGQGGAYEQYF
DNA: TGTGCCAGCAGCCGCTCTGGACAGGGGGGTGCCTACGAGCAGTACTTC

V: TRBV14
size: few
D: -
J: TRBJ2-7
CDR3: CASSQGDRVYEQYF
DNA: TGTGCCAGCAGCCAGGGAGACAGAGTCTACGAGCAGTACTTC

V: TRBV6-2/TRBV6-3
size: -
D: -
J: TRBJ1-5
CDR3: CASSPRPFLEPQHF
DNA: TGTGCCAGCAGTCCCCGGCCGTTTTTGGAGCCCCAGCATTTT

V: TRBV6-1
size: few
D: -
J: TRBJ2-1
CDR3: CAQAITYNEQFF
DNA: TGTGCCCAGGCGATAACCTACAATGAGCAGTTCTTC

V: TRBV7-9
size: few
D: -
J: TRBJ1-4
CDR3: CASLGVATNEKLFF
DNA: TGTGCCAGCCTGGGGGTTGCAACTAATGAAAAACTGTTTTTT

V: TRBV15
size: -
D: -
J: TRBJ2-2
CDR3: CATSSLGRDTGELFF
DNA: TGTGCCACCAGCAGTTTGGGTAGGGACACCGGGGAGCTGTTTTTT

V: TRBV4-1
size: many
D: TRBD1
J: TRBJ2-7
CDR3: CASSQAGTVGNYEQYF
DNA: TGCGCCAGCAGCCAAGCCGGGACAGTAGGAAACTACGAGCAGTACTTC

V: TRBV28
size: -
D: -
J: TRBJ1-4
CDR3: CATARSGTEKLFF
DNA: TGTGCCACCGCTCGGTCAGGGACTGAAAAACTGTTTTTT

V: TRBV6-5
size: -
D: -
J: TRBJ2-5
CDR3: CASSGSRETQYF
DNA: TGTGCCAGCAGTGGAAGTAGAGAGACCCAGTACTTC

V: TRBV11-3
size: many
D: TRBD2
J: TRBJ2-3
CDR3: CASSSSGGLTDTQYF
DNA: TGTGCCAGCAGCTCTAGCGGGGGCCTCACAGATACGCAGTATTTT

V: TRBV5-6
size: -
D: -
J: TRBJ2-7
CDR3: CASSLGLDYEQYF
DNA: TGTGCCAGCAGCTTAGGACTGGATTACGAGCAGTACTTC

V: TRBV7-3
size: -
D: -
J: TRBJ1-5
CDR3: CASSPAGSPQHF
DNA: TGTGCCAGCAGCCCCGCCGGGTCGCCCCAGCATTTT

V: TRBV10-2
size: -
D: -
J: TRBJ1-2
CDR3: CASSESTADYGYTF
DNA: TGCGCCAGCAGTGAGTCGACGGCGGACTATGGCTACACCTTC

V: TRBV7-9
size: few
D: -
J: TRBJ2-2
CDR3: CAKEPRDGFANTGELFF
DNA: TGTGCCAAAGAGCCACGGGACGGGTTCGCGAACACCGGGGAGCTGTTTTTT

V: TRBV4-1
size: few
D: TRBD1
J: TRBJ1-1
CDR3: CASSPSKTGVGTEAFF
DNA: TGCGCCAGCAGCCCCTCAAAAACAGGGGTGGGCACTGAAGCTTTCTTT

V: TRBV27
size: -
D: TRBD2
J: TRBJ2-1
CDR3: CASSLTSGGARNEQFF
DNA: TGTGCCAGCAGTCTTACTAGCGGGGGGGCAAGAAATGAGCAGTTCTTC

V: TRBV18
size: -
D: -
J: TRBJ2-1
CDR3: CASSPRQGRNDEQFF
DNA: TGTGCCAGCTCACCACGCCAAGGGAGGAACGATGAGCAGTTCTTC

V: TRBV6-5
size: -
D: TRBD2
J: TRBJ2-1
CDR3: CASSYSTSGDYNEQFF
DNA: TGTGCCAGCAGTTACTCCACTAGCGGGGACTACAATGAGCAGTTCTTC

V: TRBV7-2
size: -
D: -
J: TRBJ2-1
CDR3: CASSSGKRVEGEQFF
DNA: TGTGCCAGCAGCTCAGGAAAGCGGGTGGAAGGTGAGCAGTTCTTC

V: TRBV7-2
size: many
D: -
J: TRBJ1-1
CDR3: CASSLYGNLNTEAFF
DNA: TGTGCCAGCAGCTTATATGGGAATTTGAACACTGAAGCTTTCTTT

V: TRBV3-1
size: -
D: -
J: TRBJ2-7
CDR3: CASSQDGSYEQYF
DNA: TGTGCCAGCAGCCAGGACGGTTCCTACGAGCAGTACTTC

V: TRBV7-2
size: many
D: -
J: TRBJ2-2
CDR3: CASSLGGPTGELFF
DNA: TGTGCCAGCAGCTTAGGGGGGCCCACCGGGGAGCTGTTTTTT

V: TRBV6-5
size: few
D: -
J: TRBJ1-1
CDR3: CASSYSSGTRDTEAFF
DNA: TGTGCCAGCAGTTACTCGTCCGGTACCCGGGACACTGAAGCTTTCTTT

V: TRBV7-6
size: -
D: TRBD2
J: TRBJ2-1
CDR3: CASSTSGGQGNEQFF
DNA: TGTGCCAGCAGCACAAGCGGGGGCCAAGGTAATGAGCAGTTCTTC